Sequencing of this T cell receptor (beta chain) was carried out in a study of blood T cell repertoires in COVID-19. TCRdb's table, derived via immunoSEQ multiplex PCR, lists solely in-frame clones and lacks some. The repertoire holds tens of thousands of clones, roughly 81% seen once, with 28% in the top ten. This clonotype originated in a woman aged 65 to 85 with acute or convalescent COVID-19. The source material was peripheral blood.

CDR3 amino acids: CAISLKTGVDTEAFF. The CDR3 coding sequence is TGTGCCATCAGTCTTAAGACAGGGGTGGACACTGAAGCTTTCTTT. This chain links TRBV10-3 with TRBJ1-1, with TRBD1 matching 8 bases. V lost 5 bases to trimming and J lost 3 bases; unmatched junction nucleotides: 8. CDR3 length: 15 residues. Germline V gene sequence: CDR1 ENHRY, CDR2 SYGVKD.